These T cell receptor beta chains were read from a single sample in a study of blood T cells in healthy people across ages. TCRdb reprocessed the 5' RACE reads with MiXCR, giving one entry per CDR3 protein. The sample gives around 800,000 distinct CDR3 sequences, 44% of which show up once; roughly 18% is in the top ten. The sequenced material came from blood. The receptors shown here come from a man aged 60-69 years in good health. Both conserved end residues are part of each CDR3. A D gene is named only where the DNA matches it firmly. The size entry is marked missing in some rows and otherwise reads once, few, many or a size class.

J gene: TRBJ2-3; D gene: TRBD2; clone size: NA; V gene: TRBV2; CDR3 protein: CASSAMTSGEADTQYF; CDR3 DNA: TGTGCCAGCAGTGCCATGACTAGCGGGGAGGCAGATACGCAGTATTTT
J gene: TRBJ1-1; D gene: NA; clone size: NA; V gene: TRBV5-6; CDR3 protein: CASRLIDEMNTEAFF; CDR3 DNA: TGTGCCAGCCGGCTAATAGATGAAATGAACACTGAAGCTTTCTTT
J gene: TRBJ2-5; D gene: NA; clone size: NA; V gene: TRBV24-1; CDR3 protein: CATSDPTEGLETQYF; CDR3 DNA: TGTGCCACCAGTGACCCGACAGAGGGGTTGGAGACCCAGTACTTC
J gene: TRBJ2-5; D gene: NA; clone size: NA; V gene: TRBV6-1; CDR3 protein: CASRTILETQYF; CDR3 DNA: TGTGCCAGCAGGACTATTTTGGAGACCCAGTACTTC
J gene: TRBJ2-3; D gene: NA; clone size: NA; V gene: TRBV29-1; CDR3 protein: CSVEEGVADTQYF; CDR3 DNA: TGCAGCGTTGAGGAGGGAGTGGCAGATACGCAGTATTTT
J gene: TRBJ1-6; D gene: TRBD1; clone size: NA; V gene: TRBV4-3; CDR3 protein: CASSQADRGSYNSPLHF; CDR3 DNA: TGCGCCAGCAGCCAAGCGGACAGGGGTTCCTATAATTCACCCCTCCACTTT
J gene: TRBJ1-5; D gene: NA; clone size: few; V gene: TRBV7-9; CDR3 protein: CASSPPGIIQPQHF; CDR3 DNA: TGTGCCAGCAGCCCACCAGGGATAATCCAGCCCCAGCATTTT
J gene: TRBJ2-7; D gene: NA; clone size: NA; V gene: TRBV20-1; CDR3 protein: CSARILVHEQYF; CDR3 DNA: TGCAGTGCTAGAATCCTAGTCCACGAGCAGTACTTC
J gene: TRBJ2-7; D gene: NA; clone size: few; V gene: TRBV6-2/TRBV6-3; CDR3 protein: CASSFLERLPYEQYF; CDR3 DNA: TGTGCCAGCAGTTTCTTGGAGCGATTACCCTACGAGCAGTACTTC
J gene: TRBJ2-4; D gene: NA; clone size: NA; V gene: TRBV20-1; CDR3 protein: CSARPGADLAKNIQYF; CDR3 DNA: TGCAGTGCTAGACCCGGGGCGGATCTAGCCAAAAACATTCAGTACTTC
J gene: TRBJ2-2; D gene: NA; clone size: few; V gene: TRBV2; CDR3 protein: CASESRQVNTGELFF; CDR3 DNA: TGTGCCAGCGAGTCTAGGCAGGTTAACACCGGGGAGCTGTTTTTT
J gene: TRBJ2-2; D gene: NA; clone size: few; V gene: TRBV20-1; CDR3 protein: CSASRTENTGELFF; CDR3 DNA: TGCAGTGCTAGTAGAACAGAGAACACCGGGGAGCTGTTTTTT
J gene: TRBJ2-5; D gene: TRBD2; clone size: NA; V gene: TRBV7-8; CDR3 protein: CASSLVPGLAGNVDQETQYF; CDR3 DNA: TGTGCCAGCAGCTTAGTCCCCGGACTAGCGGGGAACGTGGACCAAGAGACCCAGTACTTC
J gene: TRBJ2-3; D gene: NA; clone size: NA; V gene: TRBV7-2; CDR3 protein: CASSNPRVNTQYF; CDR3 DNA: TGTGCCAGCAGCAATCCCCGGGTTAATACGCAGTATTTT
J gene: TRBJ2-1; D gene: NA; clone size: NA; V gene: TRBV28; CDR3 protein: CASIIVGGNEQFF; CDR3 DNA: TGTGCCAGCATTATCGTCGGGGGAAATGAGCAGTTCTTC
J gene: TRBJ2-3; D gene: NA; clone size: NA; V gene: TRBV7-8; CDR3 protein: CASSLKGGAGADTQYF; CDR3 DNA: TGTGCCAGCAGCTTAAAAGGGGGGGCAGGGGCCGATACGCAGTATTTT
J gene: TRBJ1-1; D gene: NA; clone size: NA; V gene: TRBV29-1; CDR3 protein: CSVPRRGKNTEAFF; CDR3 DNA: TGCAGCGTTCCTCGTAGGGGGAAAAACACTGAAGCTTTCTTT
J gene: TRBJ2-5; D gene: NA; clone size: NA; V gene: TRBV19; CDR3 protein: CASTGPAQETQYF; CDR3 DNA: TGTGCCAGTACCGGACCAGCACAAGAGACCCAGTACTTC
J gene: TRBJ2-7; D gene: TRBD1; clone size: NA; V gene: TRBV20-1; CDR3 protein: CSVTGEYEQYF; CDR3 DNA: TGCAGTGTAACAGGGGAGTACGAGCAGTACTTC
J gene: TRBJ2-1; D gene: NA; clone size: NA; V gene: TRBV10-3; CDR3 protein: CAISGDRTGNEQFF; CDR3 DNA: TGTGCCATCAGTGGAGACAGGACTGGGAATGAGCAGTTCTTC
J gene: TRBJ1-5; D gene: NA; clone size: NA; V gene: TRBV12-3/TRBV12-4; CDR3 protein: CASSLGGHKQPQHF; CDR3 DNA: TGTGCCAGCAGCCTAGGGGGGCATAAGCAGCCCCAGCATTTT
J gene: TRBJ1-2; D gene: NA; clone size: NA; V gene: TRBV20-1; CDR3 protein: CSARAQVQLGYGYTF; CDR3 DNA: TGCAGTGCTAGGGCACAGGTACAGTTAGGGTATGGCTACACCTTC
J gene: TRBJ1-5; D gene: NA; clone size: few; V gene: TRBV7-2; CDR3 protein: CASSFSQLSNQPQHF; CDR3 DNA: TGTGCCAGCAGCTTCTCCCAACTTAGCAATCAGCCCCAGCATTTT
J gene: TRBJ1-2; D gene: NA; clone size: NA; V gene: TRBV7-9; CDR3 protein: CASSLQQAILFGYTF; CDR3 DNA: TGTGCCAGCAGCTTACAGCAGGCCATCCTCTTTGGCTACACCTTC
J gene: TRBJ2-5; D gene: NA; clone size: many; V gene: TRBV4-3; CDR3 protein: CASSQGTALQETQYF; CDR3 DNA: TGCGCCAGCAGCCAAGGGACAGCACTCCAAGAGACCCAGTACTTC
J gene: TRBJ1-1; D gene: NA; clone size: NA; V gene: TRBV6-2/TRBV6-3; CDR3 protein: CASSWGGTVNTEAFF; CDR3 DNA: TGTGCCAGCAGTTGGGGCGGAACCGTGAACACTGAAGCTTTCTTT
J gene: TRBJ1-6; D gene: NA; clone size: NA; V gene: TRBV27; CDR3 protein: CASSLTPSPGHANSPLHF; CDR3 DNA: TGTGCCAGCAGTCTTACGCCATCGCCGGGACATGCGAATTCACCCCTCCACTTT
J gene: TRBJ1-6; D gene: NA; clone size: once; V gene: TRBV9; CDR3 protein: CASSVGQHGDSPLHF; CDR3 DNA: TGTGCCAGCAGCGTAGGACAGCATGGGGATTCACCCCTCCACTTT
J gene: TRBJ2-2; D gene: NA; clone size: once; V gene: TRBV7-3; CDR3 protein: CASSLTRDTTGELFF; CDR3 DNA: TGTGCCAGCAGCTTAACTCGGGACACCACCGGGGAGCTGTTTTTT
J gene: TRBJ2-7; D gene: TRBD2; clone size: few; V gene: TRBV9; CDR3 protein: CASSTGTSGEPAYF; CDR3 DNA: TGTGCCAGCAGCACCGGGACTAGCGGGGAGCCGGCGTACTTC
J gene: TRBJ2-5; D gene: NA; clone size: NA; V gene: TRBV6-2/TRBV6-3; CDR3 protein: CASSWRVPQETQYF; CDR3 DNA: TGTGCCAGCAGCTGGAGAGTCCCCCAAGAGACCCAGTACTTC
J gene: TRBJ2-7; D gene: TRBD1; clone size: NA; V gene: TRBV11-1; CDR3 protein: CASSTFGQGAVYEQYF; CDR3 DNA: TGTGCCAGCAGCACCTTCGGACAGGGGGCGGTCTACGAGCAGTACTTC